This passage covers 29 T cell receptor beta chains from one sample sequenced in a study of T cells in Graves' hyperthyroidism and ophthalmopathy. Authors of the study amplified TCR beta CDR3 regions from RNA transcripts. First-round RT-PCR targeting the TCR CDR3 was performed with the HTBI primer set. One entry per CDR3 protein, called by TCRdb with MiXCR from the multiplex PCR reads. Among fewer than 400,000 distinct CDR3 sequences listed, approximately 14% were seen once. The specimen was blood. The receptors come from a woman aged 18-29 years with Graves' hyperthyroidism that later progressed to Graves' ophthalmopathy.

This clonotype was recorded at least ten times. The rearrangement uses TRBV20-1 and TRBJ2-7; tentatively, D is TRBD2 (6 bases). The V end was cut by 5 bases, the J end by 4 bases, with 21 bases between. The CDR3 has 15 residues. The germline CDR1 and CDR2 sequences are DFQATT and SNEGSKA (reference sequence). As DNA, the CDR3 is TGCAGTGCTCGTGAGGGGCGGGGAACCGGATACGAGCAGTACTTC. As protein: CSAREGRGTGYEQYF.

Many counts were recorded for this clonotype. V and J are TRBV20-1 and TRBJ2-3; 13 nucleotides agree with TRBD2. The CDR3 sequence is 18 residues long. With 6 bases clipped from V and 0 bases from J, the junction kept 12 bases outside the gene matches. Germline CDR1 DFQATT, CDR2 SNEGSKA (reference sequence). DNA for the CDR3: TGCAGTGCCACCGGGACTAGCGGGGAATTAACTAGCACAGATACGCAGTATTTT. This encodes CSATGTSGELTSTDTQYF.

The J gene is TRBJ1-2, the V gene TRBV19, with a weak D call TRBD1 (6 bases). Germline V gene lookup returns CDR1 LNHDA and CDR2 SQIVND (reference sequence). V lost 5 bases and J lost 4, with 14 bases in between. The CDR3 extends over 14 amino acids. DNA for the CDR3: TGTGCCAGTAGTTTTGGACAGACTGTCTATGGCTACACCTTC. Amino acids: CASSFGQTVYGYTF.

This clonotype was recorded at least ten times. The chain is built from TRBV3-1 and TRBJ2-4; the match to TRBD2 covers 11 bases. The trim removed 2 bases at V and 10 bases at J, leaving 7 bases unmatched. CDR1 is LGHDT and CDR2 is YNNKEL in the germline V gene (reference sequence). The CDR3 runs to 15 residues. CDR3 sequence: CASSQFIAGGPIQYF. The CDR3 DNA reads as TGTGCCAGCAGCCAATTCATAGCGGGAGGGCCGATTCAGTACTTC.

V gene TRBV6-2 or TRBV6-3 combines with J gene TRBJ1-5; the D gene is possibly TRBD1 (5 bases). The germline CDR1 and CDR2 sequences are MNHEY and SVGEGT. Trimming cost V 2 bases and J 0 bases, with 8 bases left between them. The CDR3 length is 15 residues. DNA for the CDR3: TGTGCCAGCAGTTACGGGGCATATAGCAATCAGCCCCAGCATTTT. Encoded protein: CASSYGAYSNQPQHF.

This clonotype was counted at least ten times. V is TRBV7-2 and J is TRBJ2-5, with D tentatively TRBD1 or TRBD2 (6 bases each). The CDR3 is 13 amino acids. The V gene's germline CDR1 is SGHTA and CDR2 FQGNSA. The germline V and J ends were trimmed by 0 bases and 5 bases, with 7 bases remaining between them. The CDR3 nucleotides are TGTGCCAGCAGCTTAGCAGGGGGGGAGACCCAGTACTTC. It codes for CASSLAGGETQYF.

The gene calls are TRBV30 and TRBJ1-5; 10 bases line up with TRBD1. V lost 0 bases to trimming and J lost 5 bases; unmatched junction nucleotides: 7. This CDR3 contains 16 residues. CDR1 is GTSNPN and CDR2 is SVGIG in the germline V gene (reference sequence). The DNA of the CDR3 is TGTGCCTGGAGTGTAAGGTGGGACAGGGGAGATCAGCCCCAGCATTTT. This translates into CAWSVRWDRGDQPQHF.

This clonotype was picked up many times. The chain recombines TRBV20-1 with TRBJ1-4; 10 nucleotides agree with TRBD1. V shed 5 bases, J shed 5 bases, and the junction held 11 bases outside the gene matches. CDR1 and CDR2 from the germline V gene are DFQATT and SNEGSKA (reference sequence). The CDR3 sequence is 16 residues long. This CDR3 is CSAAGTGVHSNEKLFF. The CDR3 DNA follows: TGCAGTGCTGCCGGGACAGGGGTCCATTCGAATGAAAAACTGTTTTTT.

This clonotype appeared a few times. The DNA of the CDR3 is TGCGCCAGCAGCCAAGTCTATCAAGAGACCCAGTACTTC. Its translation: CASSQVYQETQYF. The rearrangement joins TRBV4-1 to TRBJ2-5; no firm D call. The CDR3 is made up of 13 amino acids. Germline V CDR1 and CDR2: MGHRA, YSYEKL. Trimming pared 1 base from V and 2 bases from J, leaving 5 bases between.

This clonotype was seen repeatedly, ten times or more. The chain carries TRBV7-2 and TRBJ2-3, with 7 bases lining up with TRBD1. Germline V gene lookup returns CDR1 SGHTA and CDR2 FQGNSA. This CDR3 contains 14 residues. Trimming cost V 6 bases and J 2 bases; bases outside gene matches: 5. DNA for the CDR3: TGTGCCAGCAGTTGGACAGGAACCACAGATACGCAGTATTTT. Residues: CASSWTGTTDTQYF. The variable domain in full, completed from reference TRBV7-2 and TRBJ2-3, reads GAGVSQSPSNKVTEKGKDVELRCDPISGHTALYWYRQSLGQGLEFLIYFQGNSAPDKSGLPSDRFSAERTGGSVSTLTIQRTQQEDSAVYLCASSWTGTTDTQYFGPGTRLTVL.

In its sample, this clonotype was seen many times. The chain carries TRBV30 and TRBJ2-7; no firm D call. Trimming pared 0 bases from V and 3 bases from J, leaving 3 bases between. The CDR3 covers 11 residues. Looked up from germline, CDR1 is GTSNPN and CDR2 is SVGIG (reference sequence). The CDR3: CAWSVSYEQYF. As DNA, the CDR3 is TGTGCCTGGAGTGTCAGCTACGAGCAGTACTTC.

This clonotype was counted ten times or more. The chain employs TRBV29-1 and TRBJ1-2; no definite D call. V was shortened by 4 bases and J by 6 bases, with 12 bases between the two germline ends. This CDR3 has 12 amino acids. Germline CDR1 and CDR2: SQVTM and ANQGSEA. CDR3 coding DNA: TGCAGCGTTGTGGGGAACACCGATGGCTACACCTTC. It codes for CSVVGNTDGYTF.

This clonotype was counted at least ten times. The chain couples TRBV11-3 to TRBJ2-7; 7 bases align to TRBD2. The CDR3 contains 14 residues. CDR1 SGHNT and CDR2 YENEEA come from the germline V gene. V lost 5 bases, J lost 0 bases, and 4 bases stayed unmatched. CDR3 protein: CASSPSGDSYEQYF. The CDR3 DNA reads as TGTGCCAGCAGCCCGAGCGGGGACTCCTACGAGCAGTACTTC.

DNA for the CDR3: TGTGCCAGTAGTATAGCTCCGGCAAGTCAAGAGACCCAGTACTTC. Translation gives CASSIAPASQETQYF. V is TRBV19 and J is TRBJ2-5; no firm D call. The CDR3 loop spans 15 amino acids. V was clipped by 1 base and J by 2 bases, with 11 bases between them. Germline V gene sequence: CDR1 LNHDA, CDR2 SQIVND (reference sequence).

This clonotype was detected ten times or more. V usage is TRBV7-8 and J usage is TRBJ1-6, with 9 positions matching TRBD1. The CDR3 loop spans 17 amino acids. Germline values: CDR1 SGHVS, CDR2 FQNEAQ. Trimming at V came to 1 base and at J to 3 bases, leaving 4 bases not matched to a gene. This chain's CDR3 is CASSLGQGGIYNSPLHF. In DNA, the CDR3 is TGTGCCAGCAGCTTAGGACAGGGGGGAATCTATAATTCACCCCTCCACTTT.

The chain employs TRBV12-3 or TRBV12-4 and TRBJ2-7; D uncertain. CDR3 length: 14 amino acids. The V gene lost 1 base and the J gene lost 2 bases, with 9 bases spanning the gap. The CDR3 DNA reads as TGTGCCAGCAGTTTAGTGGGCAACCCCTACGAGCAGTACTTC. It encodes CASSLVGNPYEQYF.

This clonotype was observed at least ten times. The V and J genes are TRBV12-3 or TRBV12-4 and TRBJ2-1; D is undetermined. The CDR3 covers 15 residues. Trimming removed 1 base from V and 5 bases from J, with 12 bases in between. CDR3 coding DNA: TGTGCCAGCAGTTTAGGGACCCGCACCGACAATGAGCAGTTCTTC. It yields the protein CASSLGTRTDNEQFF.

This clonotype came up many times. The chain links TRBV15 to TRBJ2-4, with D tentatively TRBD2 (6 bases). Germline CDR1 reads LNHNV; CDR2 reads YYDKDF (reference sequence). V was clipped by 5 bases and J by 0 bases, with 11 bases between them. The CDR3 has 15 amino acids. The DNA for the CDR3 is TGTGCCACCAGCCTCGGAGGGTTAGCCAAAAACATTCAGTACTTC. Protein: CATSLGGLAKNIQYF.

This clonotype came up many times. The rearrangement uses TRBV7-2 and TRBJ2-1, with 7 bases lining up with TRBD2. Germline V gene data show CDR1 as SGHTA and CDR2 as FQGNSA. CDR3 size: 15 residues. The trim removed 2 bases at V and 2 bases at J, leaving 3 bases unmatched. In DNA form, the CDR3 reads TGTGCCAGCAGCTTACAGGGAGGGACCTACAATGAGCAGTTCTTC. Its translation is CASSLQGGTYNEQFF.

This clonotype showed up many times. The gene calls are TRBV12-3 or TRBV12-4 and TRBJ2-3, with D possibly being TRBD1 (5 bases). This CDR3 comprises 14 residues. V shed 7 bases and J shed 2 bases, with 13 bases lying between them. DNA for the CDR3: TGTGCCAGCACCATGACAGTGTCCACAGATACGCAGTATTTT. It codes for CASTMTVSTDTQYF.

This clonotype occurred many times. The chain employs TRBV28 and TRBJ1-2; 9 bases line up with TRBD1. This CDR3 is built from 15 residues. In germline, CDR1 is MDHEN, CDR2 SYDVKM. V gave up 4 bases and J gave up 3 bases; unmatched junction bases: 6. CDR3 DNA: TGTGCCAGCAGTTCGACAGGGGGGGTTTACTATGGCTACACCTTC. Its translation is CASSSTGGVYYGYTF.

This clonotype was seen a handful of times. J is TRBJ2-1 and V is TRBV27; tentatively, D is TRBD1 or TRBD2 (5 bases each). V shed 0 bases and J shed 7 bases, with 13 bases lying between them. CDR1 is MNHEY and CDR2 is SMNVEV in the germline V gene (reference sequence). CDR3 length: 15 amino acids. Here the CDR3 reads CASSLSGRWENEQFF. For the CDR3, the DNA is TGTGCCAGCAGTTTATCGGGGCGGTGGGAGAATGAGCAGTTCTTC.

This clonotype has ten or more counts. The DNA for the CDR3 is TGTGCCAGCAGTCTGACAGTTTACTCTGGAAACACCATATATTTT. Protein: CASSLTVYSGNTIYF. V gene TRBV28 combines with J gene TRBJ1-3; a possible D gene is TRBD1 (5 bases). The germline gives CDR1 MDHEN, CDR2 SYDVKM. The CDR3 is 15 amino acids. V lost 5 bases and J lost 0, with 11 bases in between. The entire variable domain, with the rest obtained from reference TRBV28 and TRBJ1-3, is as follows: DVKVTQSSRYLVKRTGEKVFLECVQDMDHENMFWYRQDPGLGLRLIYFSYDVKMKEKGDIPEGYSVSREKKERFSLILESASTNQTSMYLCASSLTVYSGNTIYFGEGSWLTVV.

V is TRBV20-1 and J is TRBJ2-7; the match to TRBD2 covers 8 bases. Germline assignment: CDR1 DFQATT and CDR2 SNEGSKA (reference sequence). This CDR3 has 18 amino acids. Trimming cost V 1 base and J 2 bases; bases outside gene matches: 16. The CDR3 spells CSARVGLAGVGWTYEQYF. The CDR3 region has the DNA TGCAGTGCTAGAGTTGGGCTAGCGGGCGTCGGCTGGACCTACGAGCAGTACTTC.

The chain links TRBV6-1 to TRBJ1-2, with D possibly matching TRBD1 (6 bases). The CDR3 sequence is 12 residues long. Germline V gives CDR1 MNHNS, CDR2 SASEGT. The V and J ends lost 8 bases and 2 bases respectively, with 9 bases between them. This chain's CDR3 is CASGQYNYGYTF. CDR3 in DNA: TGTGCCAGCGGACAGTACAACTATGGCTACACCTTC.

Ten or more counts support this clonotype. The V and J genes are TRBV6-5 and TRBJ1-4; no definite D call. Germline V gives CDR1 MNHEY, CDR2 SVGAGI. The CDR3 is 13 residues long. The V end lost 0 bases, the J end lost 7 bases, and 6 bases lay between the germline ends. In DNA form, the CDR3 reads TGTGCCAGCAGTTACTCTCCGGGTGAAAAACTGTTTTTT. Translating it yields CASSYSPGEKLFF.

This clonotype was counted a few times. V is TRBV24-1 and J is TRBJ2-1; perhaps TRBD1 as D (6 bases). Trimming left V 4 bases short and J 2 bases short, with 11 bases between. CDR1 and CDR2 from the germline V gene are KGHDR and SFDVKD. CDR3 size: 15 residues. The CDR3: CATSELTGPYNEQFF. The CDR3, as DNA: TGTGCCACCAGTGAACTGACAGGACCCTACAATGAGCAGTTCTTC.

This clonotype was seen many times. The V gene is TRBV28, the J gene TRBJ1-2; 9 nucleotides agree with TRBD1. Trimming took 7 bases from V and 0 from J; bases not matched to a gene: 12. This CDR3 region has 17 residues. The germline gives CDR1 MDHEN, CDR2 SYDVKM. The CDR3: CASITISGTGTNYGYTF. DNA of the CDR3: TGTGCCAGCATAACCATATCTGGGACAGGGACTAACTATGGCTACACCTTC.

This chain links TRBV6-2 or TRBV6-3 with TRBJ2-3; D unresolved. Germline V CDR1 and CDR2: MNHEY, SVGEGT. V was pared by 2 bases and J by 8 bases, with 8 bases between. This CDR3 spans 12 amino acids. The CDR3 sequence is CASSYGVGTQYF. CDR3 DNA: TGTGCCAGCAGTTACGGGGTCGGTACGCAGTATTTT.